Detailed here is one T cell receptor (beta chain). As yet, its antigen is unknown. The PCR was carried out with 60 Vbeta primers and 13 Jbeta primers. Here immunoSEQ multiplex PCR was the method, and the copy in TCRdb shows in-frame clones only, minus some. Here the sample spans 60,000 or so clones, roughly 73% being singletons. The data are from a study of cytomegalovirus exposure and HLA in healthy donors. Study-wide findings and caveats: In a later analysis, TCR beta V- and J-gene trimming was associated with a missense DCLRE1C variant. An apparent linkage of common viral pathogens to several of the most significant clusters emerged in a later analysis. A later analysis reportedly found fewer N-insertions in an Asian-associated ancestry cluster than the roughly 670-donor mean.

Germline V gene lookup returns CDR1 SQVTM and CDR2 ANQGSEA. The CDR3 covers 14 residues. Trimming shortened V by 7 bases and J by 4 bases, and 18 bases separated the two germline ends. The sequenced sample was PBMCs. The TCR was taken from a woman aged 40 to 50 in good health and CMV-seropositive. The rearrangement links TRBV29-1 to TRBJ2-3, with a tentative D call TRBD1 (6 bases). The CDR3 nucleotides read TGCAGCGCCCTCTCGGGACACTCTCCAGATACGCAGTATTTT. Protein sequence: CSALSGHSPDTQYF.